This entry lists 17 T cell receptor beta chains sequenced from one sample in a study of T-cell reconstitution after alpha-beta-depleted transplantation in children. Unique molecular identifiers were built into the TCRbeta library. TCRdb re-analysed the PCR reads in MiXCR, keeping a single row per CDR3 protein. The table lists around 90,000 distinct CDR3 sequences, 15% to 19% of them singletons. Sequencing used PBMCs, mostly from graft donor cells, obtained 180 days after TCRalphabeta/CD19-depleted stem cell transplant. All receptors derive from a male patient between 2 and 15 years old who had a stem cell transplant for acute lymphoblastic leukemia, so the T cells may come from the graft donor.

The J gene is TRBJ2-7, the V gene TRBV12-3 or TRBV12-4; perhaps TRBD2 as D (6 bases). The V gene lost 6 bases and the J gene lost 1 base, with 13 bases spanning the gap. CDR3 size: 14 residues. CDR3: CASRSTLASYEQYF. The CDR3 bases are TGTGCCAGCAGATCCACTCTAGCGTCCTACGAGCAGTACTTC.

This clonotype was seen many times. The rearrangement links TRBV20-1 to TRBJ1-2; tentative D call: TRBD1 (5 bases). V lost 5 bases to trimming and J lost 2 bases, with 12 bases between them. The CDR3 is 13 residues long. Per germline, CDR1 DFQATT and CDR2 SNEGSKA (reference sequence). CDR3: CSADHRGNYGYTF. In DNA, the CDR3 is TGCAGTGCTGACCACCGGGGGAACTATGGCTACACCTTC.

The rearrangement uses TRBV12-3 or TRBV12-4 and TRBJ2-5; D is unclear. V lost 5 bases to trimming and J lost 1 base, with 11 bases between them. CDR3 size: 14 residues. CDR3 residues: CASSLIRVQETQYF. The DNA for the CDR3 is TGTGCCAGCAGTCTCATCCGAGTCCAAGAGACCCAGTACTTC.

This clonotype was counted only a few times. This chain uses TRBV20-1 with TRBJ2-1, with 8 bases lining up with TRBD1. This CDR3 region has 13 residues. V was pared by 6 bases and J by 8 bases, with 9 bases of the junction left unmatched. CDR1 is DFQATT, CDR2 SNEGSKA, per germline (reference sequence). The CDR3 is CSAPTGGRDEQFF. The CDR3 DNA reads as TGCAGTGCACCAACAGGGGGTCGGGATGAGCAGTTCTTC.

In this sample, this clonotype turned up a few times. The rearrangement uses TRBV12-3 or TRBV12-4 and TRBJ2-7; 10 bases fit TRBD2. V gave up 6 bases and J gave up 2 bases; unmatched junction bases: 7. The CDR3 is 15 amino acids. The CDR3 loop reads CASSSAGGRPYEQYF. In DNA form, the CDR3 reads TGTGCCAGCAGCTCAGCGGGGGGGCGCCCCTACGAGCAGTACTTC.

The CDR3 DNA follows: TGTGCCAGCAGCTTAGGGGCCCACAAGCCCTCCGGCGACACCTTC. It yields the protein CASSLGAHKPSGDTF. The rearrangement joins TRBV7-2 to TRBJ1-2; D ambiguous. Germline values: CDR1 SGHTA, CDR2 FQGNSA. This CDR3 spans 15 amino acids. V was trimmed by 1 base and J by 12 bases, leaving 21 bases between them.

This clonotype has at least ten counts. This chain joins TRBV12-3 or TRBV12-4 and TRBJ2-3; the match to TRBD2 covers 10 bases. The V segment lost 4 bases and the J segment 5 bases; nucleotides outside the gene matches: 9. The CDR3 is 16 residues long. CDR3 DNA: TGTGCCAGCAGTTCGCGTAGCGGGGGGCCGATAGATACGCAGTATTTT. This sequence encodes CASSSRSGGPIDTQYF.

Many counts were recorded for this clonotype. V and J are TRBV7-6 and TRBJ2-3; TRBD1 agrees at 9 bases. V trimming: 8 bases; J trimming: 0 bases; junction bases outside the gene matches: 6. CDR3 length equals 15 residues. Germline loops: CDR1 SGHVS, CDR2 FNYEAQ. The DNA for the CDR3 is TGTGCCAGCCGAGAGGGGACAGGGAGCACAGATACGCAGTATTTT. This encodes CASREGTGSTDTQYF.

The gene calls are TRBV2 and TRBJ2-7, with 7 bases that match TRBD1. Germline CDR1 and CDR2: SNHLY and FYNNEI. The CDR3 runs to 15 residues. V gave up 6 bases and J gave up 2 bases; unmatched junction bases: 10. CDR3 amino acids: CASRAKRGQAYEQYF. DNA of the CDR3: TGTGCCAGCAGAGCTAAGAGGGGGCAAGCCTACGAGCAGTACTTC. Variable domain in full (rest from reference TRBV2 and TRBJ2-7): EPEVTQTPSHQVTQMGQEVILRCVPISNHLYFYWYRQILGQKVEFLVSFYNNEISEKSEIFDDQFSVERPDGSNFTLKIRSTKLEDSAMYFCASRAKRGQAYEQYFGPGTRLTVT.

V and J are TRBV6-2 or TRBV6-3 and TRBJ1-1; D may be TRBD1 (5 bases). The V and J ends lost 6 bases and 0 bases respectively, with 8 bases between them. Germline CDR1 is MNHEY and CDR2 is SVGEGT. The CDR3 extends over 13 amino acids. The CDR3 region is CASRTEMNTEAFF. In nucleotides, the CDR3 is TGTGCCAGCAGGACAGAGATGAACACTGAAGCTTTCTTT.

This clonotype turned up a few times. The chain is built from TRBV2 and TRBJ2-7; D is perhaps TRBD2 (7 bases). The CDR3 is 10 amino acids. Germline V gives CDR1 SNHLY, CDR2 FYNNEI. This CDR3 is CAVIDGGPYF. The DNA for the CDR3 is TGTGCAGTTATTGACGGGGGGCCATACTTC.

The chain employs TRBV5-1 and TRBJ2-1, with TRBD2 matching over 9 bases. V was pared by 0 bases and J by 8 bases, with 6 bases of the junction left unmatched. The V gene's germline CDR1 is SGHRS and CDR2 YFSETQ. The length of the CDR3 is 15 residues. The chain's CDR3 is CASSLVRGGMDEQFF. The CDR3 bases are TGCGCCAGCAGCTTGGTGCGGGGGGGCATGGATGAGCAGTTCTTC.

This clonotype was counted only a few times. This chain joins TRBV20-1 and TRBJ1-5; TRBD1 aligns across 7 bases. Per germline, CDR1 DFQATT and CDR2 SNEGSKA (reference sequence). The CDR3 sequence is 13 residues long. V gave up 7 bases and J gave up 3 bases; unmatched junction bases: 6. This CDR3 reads CSEATGDNQPQHF. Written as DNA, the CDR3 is TGCAGTGAGGCTACAGGGGACAATCAGCCCCAGCATTTT.

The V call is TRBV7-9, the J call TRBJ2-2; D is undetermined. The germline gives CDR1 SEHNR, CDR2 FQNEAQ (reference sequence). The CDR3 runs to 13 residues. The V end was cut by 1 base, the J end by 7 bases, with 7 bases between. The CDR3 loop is CASSLVVSGELFF. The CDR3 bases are TGTGCCAGCAGCTTAGTGGTGAGCGGGGAGCTGTTTTTT.

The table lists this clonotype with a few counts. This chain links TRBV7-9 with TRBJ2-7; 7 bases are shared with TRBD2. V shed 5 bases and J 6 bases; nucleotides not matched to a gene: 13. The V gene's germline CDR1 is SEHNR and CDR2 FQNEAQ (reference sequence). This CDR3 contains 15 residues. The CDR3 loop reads CASSPPGGGGIEQYF. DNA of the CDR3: TGTGCCAGCAGCCCTCCCGGTGGGGGGGGAATCGAGCAGTACTTC.

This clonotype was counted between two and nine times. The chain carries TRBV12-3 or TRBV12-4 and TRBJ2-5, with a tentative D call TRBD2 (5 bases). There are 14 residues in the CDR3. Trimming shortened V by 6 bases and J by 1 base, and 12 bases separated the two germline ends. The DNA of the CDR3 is TGTGCCAGCAGCGGGGTCCACCCCCAAGAGACCCAGTACTTC. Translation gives CASSGVHPQETQYF.

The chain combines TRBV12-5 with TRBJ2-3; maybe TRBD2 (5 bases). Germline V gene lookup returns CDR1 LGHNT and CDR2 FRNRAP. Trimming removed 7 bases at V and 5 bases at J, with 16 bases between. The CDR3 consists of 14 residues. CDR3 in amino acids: CASDGGPWVDTQYF. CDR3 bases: TGTGCTAGTGATGGAGGACCCTGGGTAGATACGCAGTATTTT.